A single sample gave rise to the 19 T cell receptor beta chains below, sequenced in a study of control samples from healthy donors and cancer patients (dated by TCRdb to between 2020 and 2021). Receptors were amplified or captured by the immunoSEQ multiplex PCR assay. Drawn from immuneACCESS, this table holds only the in-frame rearrangements with V and J called that TCRdb kept. Clones are partly lost; checked studies trace under half to an unresolved V gene and leave the rest unexplained. A total of about 86,000 clones appear in this sample, approximately 93% of them only once. The ten largest make up over 1.3% of the sample. Sequencing was performed on blood. Receptors were obtained from a woman in her twenties or thirties in good health.

The chain couples TRBV10-1 to TRBJ2-3; D unresolved. The germline V gene has CDR1 WNHNN and CDR2 SYGVQD (reference sequence). The V gene lost 3 bases and the J gene lost 8 bases, with 15 bases spanning the gap. The CDR3 runs to 14 residues. The CDR3 DNA is TGCGCCAGCAGTGATGACGGACGAGATACTACGCAGTATTTT. Translated, it gives CASSDDGRDTTQYF.

The V gene is TRBV5-1, the J gene TRBJ1-1; 7 nucleotides line up with TRBD1. J gave up 0 bases and V 1 base, and 6 bases lay outside the gene matches. Germline V gene data show CDR1 as SGHRS and CDR2 as YFSETQ. This CDR3 comprises 16 residues. CDR3 DNA sequence: TGCGCCAGCAGCTTGATAGGGGGCGGAATGAACACTGAAGCTTTCTTT. It encodes CASSLIGGGMNTEAFF.

The V gene is TRBV6-5, the J gene TRBJ2-7; 8 bases map to TRBD2. Germline assignment: CDR1 MNHEY and CDR2 SVGAGI. Trimming at V came to 6 bases and at J to 4 bases, leaving 8 bases not matched to a gene. The CDR3 runs to 14 residues. Written as DNA, the CDR3 is TGTGCCAGCAGAACGGGACTAGTCGGGTACGAGCAGTACTTC. It codes for CASRTGLVGYEQYF.

Concerning this clone itself: The same CDR3 is also encoded by other DNA sequences in this sample. CDR3 in amino acids: CASSSRGNQPQHF. The DNA for the CDR3 is TGTGCCAGCAGTTCAAGGGGCAATCAGCCCCAGCATTTT. V and J are TRBV12-3 or TRBV12-4 and TRBJ1-5; D gene unclear. The CDR3 has 13 amino acids. V was pared by 4 bases and J by 2 bases, with 6 bases between.

The CDR3 region has the DNA TGTGCCAGCAGCTATTGGACAGGGAAAGGCTACGAGCAGTACTTC. This translates into CASSYWTGKGYEQYF. The chain uses TRBV7-2 and TRBJ2-7; 8 nucleotides agree with TRBD1. This CDR3 is built from 15 residues. Germline CDR1 and CDR2: SGHTA and FQGNSA. J gave up 3 bases and V 4 bases, and 8 bases lay outside the gene matches.

This clone was seen a single time. The chain employs TRBV5-1 and TRBJ1-2; no firm D call. There are 15 residues in the CDR3. V was clipped by 5 bases and J by 4 bases, with 18 bases between them. Germline V gene data show CDR1 as SGHRS and CDR2 as YFSETQ. The CDR3 sequence: CASRVHGEAVYGYTF. The CDR3 DNA is TGCGCCAGCAGAGTCCATGGGGAGGCGGTCTATGGCTACACCTTC. Based on the CDR3 plus reference TRBV5-1 and TRBJ1-2, the full variable domain is KAGVTQTPRYLIKTRGQQVTLSCSPISGHRSVSWYQQTPGQGLQFLFEYFSETQRNKGNFPGRFSGRQFSNSRSEMNVSTLELGDSALYLCASRVHGEAVYGYTFGSGTRLTVV.

The chain employs TRBV3-1 (or the pseudogene TRBV3-2) and TRBJ2-3; D might be TRBD1 or TRBD2, each matching 6 bases. The CDR3 spans 16 residues. Germline assignment: CDR1 LGHDT and CDR2 YNNKEL (reference sequence). V lost 4 bases to trimming and J lost 7 bases, with 21 bases between them. CDR3 sequence (DNA): TGTGCCAGCAGCCCCAAGAGGGGGGTCCTTTCCCATACGCAGTATTTT. Protein: CASSPKRGVLSHTQYF.

CDR3 sequence (DNA): TGTGCCACCAGTGATTCCCGTGGCCTAATCGAAAGAGCAGATACGCAGTATTTT. Translating gives CATSDSRGLIERADTQYF. V is TRBV24-1 and J is TRBJ2-3, with D hard to call. This CDR3 has 18 residues. Germline CDR1 is KGHDR and CDR2 is SFDVKD. The V gene lost 2 bases and the J gene lost 4 bases, with 21 bases spanning the gap.

The V and J genes are TRBV28 and TRBJ1-1; D is undetermined. CDR1 MDHEN and CDR2 SYDVKM come from the germline V gene. Trimming removed 4 bases from V and 3 bases from J, with 15 bases in between. This CDR3 comprises 15 residues. The CDR3 DNA sequence: TGTGCCAGCAGTTCCCGCTGGGATGATCACACTGAAGCTTTCTTT. Its protein is CASSSRWDDHTEAFF. The complete variable domain, with remaining parts taken from reference TRBV28 and TRBJ1-1, reads DVKVTQSSRYLVKRTGEKVFLECVQDMDHENMFWYRQDPGLGLRLIYFSYDVKMKEKGDIPEGYSVSREKKERFSLILESASTNQTSMYLCASSSRWDDHTEAFFGQGTRLTVV.

The gene calls are TRBV19 and TRBJ1-2; perhaps TRBD1 as D (6 bases). Trimming stripped 7 bases from V and 4 bases from J, with 16 bases between. Germline lookup yields CDR1 LNHDA and CDR2 SQIVND (reference sequence). This CDR3 spans 14 amino acids. Here the CDR3 DNA reads TGTGCCAGTACCACCCCCGGAGGGGGCTATGGCTACACCTTC. It translates to CASTTPGGGYGYTF.

The CDR3 DNA is TGTGCCAGTAGTATCGAGGGGGCGAGGGACACCATATATTTT. Protein: CASSIEGARDTIYF. The rearrangement joins TRBV19 to TRBJ1-3; TRBD1 aligns across 7 bases. Trimming removed 3 bases from V and 8 bases from J; junction bases left unmatched: 7. The CDR3 is 14 residues long. In germline, CDR1 is LNHDA, CDR2 SQIVND (reference sequence).

This chain connects TRBV4-2 to TRBJ2-3, with 15 nucleotides matching TRBD2. The J segment lost 6 bases and the V segment lost 4 bases, leaving 8 bases of the junction unmatched. This CDR3 has 17 residues. Looked up from germline, CDR1 is LGHNA and CDR2 is YNFKEQ. CDR3 nucleotide sequence: TGTGCCAGCAGCCCGCGGACTAGCGGGGGGGACTGGGATACGCAGTATTTT. Translated: CASSPRTSGGDWDTQYF.

The V and J genes are TRBV27 and TRBJ1-4, with 11 bases aligning to TRBD1. With V trimmed by 6 bases and J by 9 bases, 6 bases remained unmatched. Germline lookup yields CDR1 MNHEY and CDR2 SMNVEV (reference sequence). This CDR3 has 14 amino acids. The CDR3 DNA is TGTGCCAGCAGCCCCGGGACAGGGGGGAAAAAACTGTTTTTT. Translating gives CASSPGTGGKKLFF.

The chain carries TRBV5-1 and TRBJ1-6; 8 bases line up with TRBD1. J lost 8 bases, V lost 4 bases, and 5 bases had no gene match. The CDR3 loop spans 14 amino acids. Germline CDR1 is SGHRS and CDR2 is YFSETQ. CDR3 residues: CASSVGQVDSPLHF. CDR3 DNA: TGCGCCAGCAGCGTGGGACAGGTAGATTCACCCCTCCACTTT.

The chain carries TRBV15 and TRBJ2-4, with 7 bases identical to TRBD1. CDR1 and CDR2 (germline): LNHNV, YYDKDF (reference sequence). With 5 bases clipped from V and 0 bases from J, the junction kept 4 bases outside the gene matches. The CDR3 extends over 15 amino acids. The CDR3 region has the DNA TGTGCCACCAGCGTTGACAGGGTAGCCAAAAACATTCAGTACTTC. Amino acids: CATSVDRVAKNIQYF.

The chain employs TRBV15 and TRBJ1-2; TRBD1 might be the D (5 bases). Germline assignment: CDR1 LNHNV and CDR2 YYDKDF (reference sequence). V lost 0 bases to trimming and J lost 4 bases, with 12 bases between them. The CDR3 sequence is 15 residues long. The CDR3 here is CATSRDTRGGYGYTF. The CDR3 region has the DNA TGTGCCACCAGCAGAGATACTCGGGGCGGCTATGGCTACACCTTC.

This clone came up a few times. The rearrangement links TRBV19 to TRBJ1-5; TRBD1 matches 9 bases. CDR3 length equals 18 residues. Per the germline V gene, CDR1 is LNHDA and CDR2 is SQIVND (reference sequence). Unmatched junction bases numbered 13, after V lost 6 bases and J lost 1 base. The CDR3 DNA follows: TGTGCCAGTAGCTCCGGGACAGGGACTACAGTGAGCAATCAGCCCCAGCATTTT. Protein: CASSSGTGTTVSNQPQHF.

The genes are TRBV10-3 and TRBJ1-2; 8 nucleotides match TRBD1. This CDR3 spans 18 amino acids. From germline, CDR1 is ENHRY and CDR2 SYGVKD. With 0 bases clipped from V and 2 bases from J, the junction kept 11 bases outside the gene matches. The CDR3 DNA reads TGTGCCATCAGTGAGTCGACTCCGGCAGGGGGCAAGAACTATGGCTACACCTTC. Amino acid sequence: CAISESTPAGGKNYGYTF.

This sequence joins TRBV4-1 and TRBJ2-7; 10 bases match TRBD2. V lost 1 base to trimming and J lost 1 base; unmatched junction nucleotides: 4. Germline-derived CDR1 and CDR2 are MGHRA and YSYEKL. The CDR3 loop spans 16 amino acids. CDR3 coding DNA: TGCGCCAGCAGCCAAGTGGTAGCGGGGGGTTCCTACGAGCAGTACTTC. Residues: CASSQVVAGGSYEQYF.